This T cell receptor beta chain was identified in a study of shared clonotypes between healthy human individuals. Study information: Plates per donor: three CD4 naive, three CD4 memory, two CD8 naive, one CD8 memory.

TCRdb keeps only in-frame clones here, not all; method: immunoSEQ multiplex PCR. The sample lists more than 2 million clones; 85% to 95% were seen once. The CDR3 contains 16 residues. V lost 10 bases and J 0 bases, leaving 20 bases between the germline ends. Germline CDR1 LNHDA, CDR2 SQIVND (reference sequence). Into CD45RA+ naive and CD45RA-negative memory subsets, the CD4+ cells were split. The material sequenced was naive CD4+ T cells sorted from blood. Subset: CD45RA+ positively selected. This TCR derives from a man aged 18 to 30 in good health. This chain uses TRBV19 with TRBJ2-3; a possible D gene is TRBD1 (7 bases). CDR3 protein: CATRPGGRESTDTQYF. In DNA form, the CDR3 reads TGTGCCACCCGGCCAGGGGGACGGGAGAGCACAGATACGCAGTATTTT.